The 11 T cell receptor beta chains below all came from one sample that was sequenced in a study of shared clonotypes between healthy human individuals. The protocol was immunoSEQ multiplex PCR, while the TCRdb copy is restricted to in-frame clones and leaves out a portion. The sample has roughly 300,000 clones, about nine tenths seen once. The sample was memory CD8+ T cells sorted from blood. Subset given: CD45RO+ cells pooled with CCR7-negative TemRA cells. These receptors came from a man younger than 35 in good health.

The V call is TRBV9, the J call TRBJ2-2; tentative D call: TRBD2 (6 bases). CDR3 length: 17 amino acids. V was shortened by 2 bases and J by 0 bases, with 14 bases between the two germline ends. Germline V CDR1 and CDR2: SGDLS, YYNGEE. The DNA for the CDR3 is TGTGCCAGCAGCGTGCAGAGGGAGGATGCGAACACCGGGGAGCTGTTTTTT. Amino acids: CASSVQREDANTGELFF.

The CDR3 protein is CASSLLGVTGDTYEQYF. In nucleotides, the CDR3 is TGTGCCAGCAGTTTACTGGGGGTGACAGGGGACACCTACGAGCAGTACTTC. V usage is TRBV27 and J usage is TRBJ2-7; 8 positions match TRBD1. V shed 2 bases, J shed 2 bases, and the junction held 11 bases outside the gene matches. The CDR3 extends over 17 amino acids. From germline, CDR1 is MNHEY and CDR2 SMNVEV (reference sequence).

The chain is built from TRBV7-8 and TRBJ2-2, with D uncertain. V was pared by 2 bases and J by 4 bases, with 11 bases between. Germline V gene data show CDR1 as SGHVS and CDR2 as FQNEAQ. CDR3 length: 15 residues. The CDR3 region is CASSLSQMFTGELFF. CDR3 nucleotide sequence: TGTGCCAGCAGCTTATCACAGATGTTCACCGGGGAGCTGTTTTTT.

In DNA, the CDR3 is TGTGCCAGCAGTACGACAGGATGGGGGAACTATGGCTACACCTTC. It specifies CASSTTGWGNYGYTF. The V call is TRBV6-5, the J call TRBJ1-2; D may be TRBD1 (6 bases). Trimming shortened V by 5 bases and J by 2 bases, and 15 bases separated the two germline ends. Looked up from germline, CDR1 is MNHEY and CDR2 is SVGAGI. The CDR3 contains 15 residues.

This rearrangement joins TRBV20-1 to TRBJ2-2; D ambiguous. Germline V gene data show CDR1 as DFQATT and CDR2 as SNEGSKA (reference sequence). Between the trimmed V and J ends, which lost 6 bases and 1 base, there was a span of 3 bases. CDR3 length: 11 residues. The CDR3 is CSARNTGELFF. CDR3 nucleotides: TGCAGTGCGCGGAACACCGGGGAGCTGTTTTTT.

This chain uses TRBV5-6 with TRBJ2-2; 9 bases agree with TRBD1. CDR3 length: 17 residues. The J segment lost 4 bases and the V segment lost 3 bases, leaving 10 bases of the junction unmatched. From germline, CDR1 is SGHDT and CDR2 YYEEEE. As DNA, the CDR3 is TGTGCCAGCAGCTGGGGACAGGGAACCGGAAGCACCGGGGAGCTGTTTTTT. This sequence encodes CASSWGQGTGSTGELFF.

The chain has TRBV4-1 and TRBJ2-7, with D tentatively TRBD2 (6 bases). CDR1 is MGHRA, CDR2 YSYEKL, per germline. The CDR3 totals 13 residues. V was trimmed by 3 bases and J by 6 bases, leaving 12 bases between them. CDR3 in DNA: TGCGCCAGCAGCCAGACTAGTTTGGGCGAGCAGTACTTC. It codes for CASSQTSLGEQYF.

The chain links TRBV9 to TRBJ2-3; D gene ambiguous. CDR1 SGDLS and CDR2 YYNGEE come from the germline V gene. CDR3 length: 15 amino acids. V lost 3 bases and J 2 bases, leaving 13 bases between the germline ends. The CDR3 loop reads CASSGEARFTDTQYF. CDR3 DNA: TGTGCCAGCAGCGGCGAGGCCAGATTCACAGATACGCAGTATTTT.

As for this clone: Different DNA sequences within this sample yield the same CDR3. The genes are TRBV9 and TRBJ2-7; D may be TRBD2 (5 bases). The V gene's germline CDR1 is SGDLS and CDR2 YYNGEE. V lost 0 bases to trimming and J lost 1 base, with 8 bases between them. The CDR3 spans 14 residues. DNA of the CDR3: TGTGCCAGCAGCGTAGTTTCGGGGTCCTACGAGCAGTACTTC. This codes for CASSVVSGSYEQYF.

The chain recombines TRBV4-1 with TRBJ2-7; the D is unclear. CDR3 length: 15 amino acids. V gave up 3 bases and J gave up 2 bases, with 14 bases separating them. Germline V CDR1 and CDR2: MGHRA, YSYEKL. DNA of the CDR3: TGCGCCAGCAGCCATATCGCGCCAAGACCCTACGAGCAGTACTTC. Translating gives CASSHIAPRPYEQYF.

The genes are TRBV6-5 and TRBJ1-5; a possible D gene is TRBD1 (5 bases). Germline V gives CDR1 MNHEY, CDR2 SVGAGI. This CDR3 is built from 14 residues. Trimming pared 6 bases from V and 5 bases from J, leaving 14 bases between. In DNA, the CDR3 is TGTGCCAGCAGCTCCTCCCAGGGATATCAGCCCCAGCATTTT. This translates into CASSSSQGYQPQHF.